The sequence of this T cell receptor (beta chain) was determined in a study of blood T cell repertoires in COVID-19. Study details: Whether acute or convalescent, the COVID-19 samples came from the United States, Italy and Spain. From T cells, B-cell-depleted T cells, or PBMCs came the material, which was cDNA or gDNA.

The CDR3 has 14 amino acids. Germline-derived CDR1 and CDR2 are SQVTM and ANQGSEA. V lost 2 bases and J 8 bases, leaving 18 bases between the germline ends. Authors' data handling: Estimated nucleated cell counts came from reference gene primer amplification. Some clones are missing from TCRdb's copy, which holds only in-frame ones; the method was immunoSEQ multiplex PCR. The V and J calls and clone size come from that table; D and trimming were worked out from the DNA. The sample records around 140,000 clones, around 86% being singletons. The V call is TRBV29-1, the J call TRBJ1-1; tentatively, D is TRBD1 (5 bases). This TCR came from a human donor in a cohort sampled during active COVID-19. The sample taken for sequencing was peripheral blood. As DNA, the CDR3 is TGCAGCGTTGAATCTAGGCAGGGTAGATCCGAAGCTTTCTTT. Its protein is CSVESRQGRSEAFF.